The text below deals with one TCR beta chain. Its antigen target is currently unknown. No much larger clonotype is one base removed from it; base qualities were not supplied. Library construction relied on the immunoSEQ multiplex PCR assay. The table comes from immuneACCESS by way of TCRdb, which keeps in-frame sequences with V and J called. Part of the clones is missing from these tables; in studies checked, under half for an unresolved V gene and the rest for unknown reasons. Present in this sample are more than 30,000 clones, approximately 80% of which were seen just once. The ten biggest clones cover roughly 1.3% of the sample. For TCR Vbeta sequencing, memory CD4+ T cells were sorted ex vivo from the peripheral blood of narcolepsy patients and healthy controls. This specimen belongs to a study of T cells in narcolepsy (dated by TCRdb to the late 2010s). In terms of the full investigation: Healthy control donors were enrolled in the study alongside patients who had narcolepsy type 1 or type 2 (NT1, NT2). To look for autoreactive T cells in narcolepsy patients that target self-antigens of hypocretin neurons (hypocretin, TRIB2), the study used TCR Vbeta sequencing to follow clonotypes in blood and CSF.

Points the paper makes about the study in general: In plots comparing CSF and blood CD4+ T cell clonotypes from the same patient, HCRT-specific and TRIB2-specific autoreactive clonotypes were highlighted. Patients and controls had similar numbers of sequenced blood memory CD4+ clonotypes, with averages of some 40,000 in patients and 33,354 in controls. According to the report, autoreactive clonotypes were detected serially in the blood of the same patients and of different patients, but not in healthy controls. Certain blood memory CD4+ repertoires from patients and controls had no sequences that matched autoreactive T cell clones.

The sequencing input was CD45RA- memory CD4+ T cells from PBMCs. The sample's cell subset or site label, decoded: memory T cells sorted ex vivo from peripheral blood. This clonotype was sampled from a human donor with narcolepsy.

The DNA is as follows: TGTGCCAGCAGCCGCTCAGGGGGGGATGAAAAACTGTTTTTT. Translated, this is CASSRSGGDEKLFF. Recombination joined TRBV7-9 with TRBJ1-4, with 7 bases aligning to TRBD1. V loses 5 bases at its end and J loses 6 bases; junction bases beyond the gene matches: 6. The CDR3 sequence holds 14 residues, the cysteine and phenylalanine included. The sequence is cut down to CDR3 DNA, 42 bases in frame from base 1. As encoded in the germline V gene (reference sequence), CDR1 is SEHNR while CDR2 is FQNEAQ. Joined to the reference TRBV7-9 and TRBJ1-4 proteins, this CDR3 gives the full variable domain: DTGVSQNPRHKITKRGQNVTFRCDPISEHNRLYWYRQTLGQGPEFLTYFQNEAQLEKSRLLSDRFSAERPKGSFSTLEIQRTEQGDSAMYLCASSRSGGDEKLFFGSGTQLSVL.